Below, 12 T cell receptor beta chains from the same sample are listed, as sequenced in a study of blood T cell repertoires in COVID-19 (dated by TCRdb to 2020 to 2022). The library was prepared using the immunoSEQ multiplex PCR assay. The table was pulled from immuneACCESS by TCRdb, which kept in-frame rearrangements only. Such tables lose some clones; where checked, under half of the loss comes from unresolved V genes, and the rest has no known cause. Within this sample are about 45,000 clones, with approximately 90% of them counted one time only. Around 5% of the sample lies in the top ten. The source material was peripheral blood. Receptor source: a human donor in a cohort sampled during active COVID-19.

The gene calls are TRBV7-3 and TRBJ2-3; D perhaps matches TRBD2 (5 bases). The germline V gene has CDR1 SGHTA and CDR2 FQGTGA. This CDR3 spans 17 amino acids. Deletions cut 5 bases from V and 1 base from J, with 19 bases between. CDR3 bases: TGTGCCAGCAGCCCCTTGGCAGGAGGTGCCGGCACAGATACGCAGTATTTT. Translating it yields CASSPLAGGAGTDTQYF. Looking up the rest from reference TRBV7-3 and TRBJ2-3 gives the full variable domain: GAGVSQTPSNKVTEKGKYVELRCDPISGHTALYWYRQSLGQGPEFLIYFQGTGAADDSGLPNDRFFAVRPEGSVSTLKIQRTERGDSAVYLCASSPLAGGAGTDTQYFGPGTRLTVL.

This clone was counted once. CDR3 sequence: CATSETGAPGELFF. The CDR3 DNA reads TGTGCCACCAGTGAAACAGGGGCCCCCGGGGAGCTGTTTTTT. The chain is built from TRBV24-1 and TRBJ2-2; 7 bases line up with TRBD1. The CDR3 sequence is 14 residues long. V shed 4 bases and J 6 bases; nucleotides not matched to a gene: 4. CDR1 and CDR2 (germline): KGHDR, SFDVKD.

This chain uses TRBV4-1 with TRBJ2-1; TRBD1 matches at 7 bases. Germline assignment: CDR1 MGHRA and CDR2 YSYEKL. The CDR3 is 14 amino acids. V trimming: 1 base; J trimming: 5 bases; junction bases outside the gene matches: 2. This CDR3 reads CASSQGQGDNEQFF. CDR3 bases: TGCGCCAGCAGCCAAGGACAGGGAGACAATGAGCAGTTCTTC.

The chain joins TRBV7-3 to TRBJ1-2, with 8 bases identical to TRBD1. The ends lost 3 bases at V and 3 bases at J; junction bases unmatched: 6. The CDR3 totals 15 residues. Germline CDR1 SGHTA, CDR2 FQGTGA. As DNA, the CDR3 is TGTGCCAGCAGCTTTTCCCTGGACAGGGACTATGGCTACACCTTC. It translates to CASSFSLDRDYGYTF.

This chain connects TRBV7-9 to TRBJ2-7, with TRBD1 as a possible D gene (6 bases). This CDR3 has 15 amino acids. Between the trimmed V and J ends, which lost 1 base and 3 bases, there was a span of 13 bases. From germline, CDR1 is SEHNR and CDR2 FQNEAQ (reference sequence). CDR3 DNA: TGTGCCAGCAGCTTAGGCTCCGGGACATACTACGAGCAGTACTTC. It codes for CASSLGSGTYYEQYF.

The chain carries TRBV7-8 and TRBJ2-1; TRBD2 might be the D (5 bases). Per the germline V gene, CDR1 is SGHVS and CDR2 is FQNEAQ. Trimming pared 0 bases from V and 8 bases from J, leaving 8 bases between. This CDR3 is 13 amino acids long. DNA of the CDR3: TGTGCCAGCAGCTTAGCGGGAGCGGATGAGCAGTTCTTC. This translates into CASSLAGADEQFF.

This chain joins TRBV3-1 (or the pseudogene TRBV3-2) and TRBJ2-5; D remains unclear. Trimming shortened V by 2 bases and J by 0 bases, and 13 bases separated the two germline ends. This CDR3 comprises 16 residues. The germline V gene encodes CDR1 LGHDT and CDR2 YNNKEL (reference sequence). CDR3 nucleotides: TGTGCCAGCAGCCAAAGGCAGGCTGAGTACCAAGAGACCCAGTACTTC. Its protein is CASSQRQAEYQETQYF.

The V and J genes are TRBV7-9 and TRBJ2-7; no reliable D call. CDR3 size: 11 residues. Germline-derived CDR1 and CDR2 are SEHNR and FQNEAQ (reference sequence). V shed 3 bases and J shed 3 bases, with 3 bases lying between them. The CDR3: CASSFIYEQYF. The CDR3 DNA sequence: TGTGCCAGCAGCTTCATCTACGAGCAGTACTTC.

V is TRBV18 and J is TRBJ1-6, with a possible D match to TRBD1 (6 bases). This CDR3 spans 15 amino acids. From germline, CDR1 is KGHSH and CDR2 LQKENI. V was clipped by 8 bases and J by 8 bases, with 19 bases between them. This CDR3 is CASRRGGTSDSPLHF. CDR3 nucleotides: TGTGCCAGCCGGCGAGGGGGAACCTCGGATTCACCCCTCCACTTT.

The chain couples TRBV5-6 to TRBJ1-2; TRBD1 matches 8 bases. With 2 bases clipped from V and 6 bases from J, the junction kept 3 bases outside the gene matches. The CDR3 sequence is 13 residues long. CDR1 is SGHDT, CDR2 YYEEEE, per germline. DNA for the CDR3: TGTGCCAGCAGCTTAGGACAGGGCCATGGCTACACCTTC. Its protein is CASSLGQGHGYTF. Filled out from reference TRBV5-6 and TRBJ1-2, the complete variable domain reads DAGVTQSPTHLIKTRGQQVTLRCSPKSGHDTVSWYQQALGQGPQFIFQYYEEEERQRGNFPDRFSGHQFPNYSSELNVNALLLGDSALYLCASSLGQGHGYTFGSGTRLTVV.

The chain carries TRBV7-9 and TRBJ2-1; D uncertain. The germline V gene encodes CDR1 SEHNR and CDR2 FQNEAQ (reference sequence). V dropped 1 base and J dropped 5 bases, with 6 bases sitting between them. CDR3 length: 13 amino acids. The DNA of the CDR3 is TGTGCCAGCAGCTTAGGGAGAGACAATGAGCAGTTCTTC. This codes for CASSLGRDNEQFF.

The rearrangement links TRBV6-5 to TRBJ2-5; TRBD2 agrees at 8 bases. The length of the CDR3 is 15 residues. The V and J ends lost 6 bases and 2 bases, in that order; junction bases with no gene match: 8. Germline assignment: CDR1 MNHEY and CDR2 SVGAGI. The CDR3 region has the DNA TGTGCCAGCAGCCTAACTAGCGGCTATCAAGAGACCCAGTACTTC. Its translation is CASSLTSGYQETQYF.